This TCR beta chain derives from a study of blood T cell repertoires in COVID-19. Looking at the study overall: Some COVID-19 samples were acute and others convalescent; all came from the United States, Italy and Spain.

Authors' processing steps: Counts of nucleated cells, estimated from reference gene primer amplification, were obtained. Generated by immunoSEQ multiplex PCR, the TCRdb table keeps only in-frame clones and is missing some. V, J and clone size are those of that table, while D and trimming were read from the DNA. There are around 29,000 clones in the sample; 68% occur only once, and around a sixth lies in the top ten. Trimming shortened V by 7 bases and J by 5 bases, and 15 bases separated the two germline ends. The CDR3 is 14 residues long. CDR1 and CDR2 (germline): SGHRS, YFSETQ. The chain couples TRBV5-1 to TRBJ1-4; D is possibly TRBD1 (6 bases). Sample: peripheral blood. The receptor's source is a human donor in a cohort sampled during active COVID-19. The CDR3 region has the DNA TGCGCCAGCTGCCGGGGGGGCACAAATGAAAAACTGTTTTTT. Its translation: CASCRGGTNEKLFF. Using reference TRBV5-1 and TRBJ1-4 for the parts outside the CDR3, the full variable domain is KAGVTQTPRYLIKTRGQQVTLSCSPISGHRSVSWYQQTPGQGLQFLFEYFSETQRNKGNFPGRFSGRQFSNSRSEMNVSTLELGDSALYLCASCRGGTNEKLFFGSGTQLSVL.